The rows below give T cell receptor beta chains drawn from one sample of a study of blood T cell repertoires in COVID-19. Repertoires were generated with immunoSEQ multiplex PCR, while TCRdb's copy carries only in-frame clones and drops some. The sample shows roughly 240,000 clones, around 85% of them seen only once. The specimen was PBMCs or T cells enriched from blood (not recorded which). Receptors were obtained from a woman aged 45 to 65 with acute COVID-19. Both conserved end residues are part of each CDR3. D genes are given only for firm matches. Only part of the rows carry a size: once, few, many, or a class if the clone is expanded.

CDR3 protein: CASRRTSGAYEQYF; CDR3 DNA: TGTGCCAGCAGACGAACTAGCGGGGCCTACGAGCAGTACTTC; V gene: TRBV6-5; clone size: once; J gene: TRBJ2-7; D gene: TRBD2
CDR3 protein: CASSSEGQGARAYGYTF; CDR3 DNA: TGTGCCAGCAGCTCTGAGGGACAGGGGGCTCGAGCCTATGGCTACACCTTC; V gene: TRBV6-2/TRBV6-3; clone size: NA; J gene: TRBJ1-2; D gene: TRBD1
CDR3 protein: CASGLRRTGLNTEAFF; CDR3 DNA: TGTGCTAGTGGTCTCAGAAGAACAGGGTTGAACACTGAAGCTTTCTTT; V gene: TRBV12-5; clone size: NA; J gene: TRBJ1-1; D gene: NA
CDR3 protein: CSASMGGASNEQFF; CDR3 DNA: TGCAGTGCTAGTATGGGGGGGGCGTCCAATGAGCAGTTCTTC; V gene: TRBV20-1; clone size: once; J gene: TRBJ2-1; D gene: NA
CDR3 protein: CASSLALQGRYGYTF; CDR3 DNA: TGTGCCAGCAGCTTAGCCCTACAGGGTCGATATGGCTACACCTTC; V gene: TRBV7-9; clone size: NA; J gene: TRBJ1-2; D gene: NA
CDR3 protein: CASSSPAGGAKNIQYF; CDR3 DNA: TGTGCCAGCAGCTCCCCAGCGGGGGGAGCCAAAAACATTCAGTACTTC; V gene: TRBV5-4; clone size: NA; J gene: TRBJ2-4; D gene: TRBD2
CDR3 protein: CASSSEGAPNEKLFF; CDR3 DNA: TGTGCCAGCAGCTCAGAGGGGGCGCCTAATGAAAAACTGTTTTTT; V gene: TRBV5-5; clone size: NA; J gene: TRBJ1-4; D gene: TRBD1
CDR3 protein: CASSLAQGEPGELFF; CDR3 DNA: TGCGCCAGCAGCTTGGCACAGGGTGAGCCCGGGGAGCTGTTTTTT; V gene: TRBV5-1; clone size: NA; J gene: TRBJ2-2; D gene: NA
CDR3 protein: CASRKNGGNEQFF; CDR3 DNA: TGTGCCAGTAGGAAAAACGGGGGCAATGAGCAGTTCTTC; V gene: TRBV19; clone size: NA; J gene: TRBJ2-1; D gene: NA
CDR3 protein: CASSLISGSKNTEAFF; CDR3 DNA: TGTGCCAGCAGTTTAATATCAGGGTCCAAAAACACTGAAGCTTTCTTT; V gene: TRBV27; clone size: NA; J gene: TRBJ1-1; D gene: NA
CDR3 protein: CASSGGGGGETQYF; CDR3 DNA: TGTGCCAGCAGTGGAGGGGGGGGTGGGGAGACCCAGTACTTC; V gene: TRBV11-2; clone size: NA; J gene: TRBJ2-5; D gene: NA
CDR3 protein: CASSERAGGNEKLFF; CDR3 DNA: TGTGCCAGCAGTGAAAGGGCGGGGGGGAATGAAAAACTGTTTTTT; V gene: TRBV6-1; clone size: NA; J gene: TRBJ1-4; D gene: NA
CDR3 protein: CASSIDRGANTEAFF; CDR3 DNA: TGTGCCAGTAGTATCGACAGGGGTGCGAACACTGAAGCTTTCTTT; V gene: TRBV19; clone size: NA; J gene: TRBJ1-1; D gene: TRBD1
CDR3 protein: CASSLGRGGGYGYTF; CDR3 DNA: TGTGCCAGCAGCTTAGGGAGAGGGGGCGGCTATGGCTACACCTTC; V gene: TRBV7-8; clone size: NA; J gene: TRBJ1-2; D gene: TRBD1
CDR3 protein: CASSEAGDPLYGYTF; CDR3 DNA: TGTGCCAGCAGCGAGGCAGGGGATCCCCTCTATGGCTACACCTTC; V gene: TRBV9; clone size: few; J gene: TRBJ1-2; D gene: NA
CDR3 protein: CASSSVKETQYF; CDR3 DNA: TGTGCCAGCAGCTCTGTAAAAGAGACCCAGTACTTC; V gene: TRBV7-8; clone size: NA; J gene: TRBJ2-5; D gene: NA
CDR3 protein: CATSDSGRLAENEQFF; CDR3 DNA: TGTGCCACCAGTGATTCCGGACGACTAGCGGAAAATGAGCAGTTCTTC; V gene: TRBV24-1; clone size: NA; J gene: TRBJ2-1; D gene: TRBD2
CDR3 protein: CASNTYRGGGYTF; CDR3 DNA: TGTGCCAGCAACACATACAGGGGGGGAGGCTACACCTTC; V gene: TRBV7-2; clone size: NA; J gene: TRBJ1-2; D gene: TRBD1
CDR3 protein: CASSVGDTGTDTQYF; CDR3 DNA: TGTGCCAGCAGCGTAGGGGACACAGGTACAGATACGCAGTATTTT; V gene: TRBV9; clone size: NA; J gene: TRBJ2-3; D gene: NA
CDR3 protein: CASSERGGQEKLFF; CDR3 DNA: TGTGCCAGCAGTGAGAGAGGGGGACAAGAAAAACTGTTTTTT; V gene: TRBV2; clone size: NA; J gene: TRBJ1-4; D gene: NA
CDR3 protein: CASSPPTVTIYGYTF; CDR3 DNA: TGTGCCAGCTCACCACCTACAGTCACCATCTATGGCTACACCTTC; V gene: TRBV18; clone size: few; J gene: TRBJ1-2; D gene: NA
CDR3 protein: CASSPQGQGTEAFF; CDR3 DNA: TGTGCCAGCTCACCACAAGGACAGGGTACTGAAGCTTTCTTT; V gene: TRBV18; clone size: once; J gene: TRBJ1-1; D gene: TRBD1
CDR3 protein: CASSPRRFNYGYTF; CDR3 DNA: TGTGCCAGTAGTCCCCGGAGGTTTAACTATGGCTACACCTTC; V gene: TRBV19; clone size: few; J gene: TRBJ1-2; D gene: NA
CDR3 protein: CASSVGGTYNEQFF; CDR3 DNA: TGCGCCAGCAGCGTGGGGGGGACCTACAATGAGCAGTTCTTC; V gene: TRBV4-1; clone size: once; J gene: TRBJ2-1; D gene: TRBD2
CDR3 protein: CASTRGDYEAFF; CDR3 DNA: TGTGCCAGCACGCGGGGAGACTATGAAGCTTTCTTT; V gene: TRBV4-2; clone size: few; J gene: TRBJ1-1; D gene: NA
CDR3 protein: CASRVSRRGDQETQYF; CDR3 DNA: TGTGCCAGCAGGGTATCTAGGCGGGGGGACCAAGAGACCCAGTACTTC; V gene: TRBV2; clone size: once; J gene: TRBJ2-5; D gene: TRBD2